Each of the 25 T cell receptor beta chains below was sequenced from the same sample in a study of cytomegalovirus exposure and HLA in healthy donors. The primer mix had 60 Vbeta and 13 Jbeta primers. Sequencing used immunoSEQ multiplex PCR; TCRdb keeps in-frame clones, though not all of them. The sample carries under 200,000 clones, roughly 84% recorded once. Sequences were obtained from PBMCs. These receptor sequences come from a man aged 18 to 30 in good health and CMV-seronegative.

The V call is TRBV6-6, the J call TRBJ2-7; unclear D gene. Germline CDR1 and CDR2: MNHNY and SVGAGI (reference sequence). The V gene lost 6 bases and the J gene lost 3 bases, with 15 bases spanning the gap. The CDR3 loop spans 14 amino acids. The CDR3 nucleotides are TGTGCCAGCAGGCGGAAAGTTGCTAGCTACGAGCAGTACTTC. Amino acids: CASRRKVASYEQYF.

The rearrangement uses TRBV28 and TRBJ2-2; TRBD2 matches at 7 bases. The CDR3 has 19 amino acids. V was pared by 3 bases and J by 2 bases, with 15 bases of the junction left unmatched. Germline lookup yields CDR1 MDHEN and CDR2 SYDVKM. The DNA for the CDR3 is TGTGCCAGCAGTTTCCCGAGGGAGGGCAGGACACCTAACACCGGGGAGCTGTTTTTT. Its protein is CASSFPREGRTPNTGELFF.

The chain links TRBV28 to TRBJ1-5; D not resolved. The germline gives CDR1 MDHEN, CDR2 SYDVKM. Trimming left V 4 bases short and J 4 bases short, with 11 bases between. This CDR3 has 14 amino acids. CDR3 DNA: TGTGCCAGCAGTTCATGGACGGGGAATCAGCCCCAGCATTTT. Its protein is CASSSWTGNQPQHF.

This chain connects TRBV5-1 to TRBJ2-1; 12 nucleotides match TRBD1. There are 16 residues in the CDR3. Germline CDR1 and CDR2: SGHRS and YFSETQ. Unmatched junction bases numbered 9, after V lost 4 bases and J lost 7 bases. CDR3: CASSISTGQGANEQFF. CDR3 nucleotide sequence: TGCGCCAGCAGCATCTCAACGGGACAGGGGGCAAATGAGCAGTTCTTC.

This chain connects TRBV7-2 to TRBJ1-2; D perhaps matches TRBD1 (5 bases). Germline V gives CDR1 SGHTA, CDR2 FQGNSA. This CDR3 region has 15 residues. Trimming stripped 5 bases from V and 4 bases from J, with 17 bases between. The CDR3 bases are TGTGCCAGCAGCGCGGGACTCCCAGAGGTCTATGGCTACACCTTC. This gives the protein CASSAGLPEVYGYTF.

This CDR3 is CASSHDRDRVSYEQYF. CDR3 bases: TGTGCCAGCAGCCACGACCGGGACAGGGTGTCCTACGAGCAGTACTTC. The J gene is TRBJ2-7, the V gene TRBV11-2; 9 nucleotides match TRBD1. The CDR3 is made up of 16 amino acids. Per the germline V gene, CDR1 is SGHAT and CDR2 is FQNNGV. V lost 5 bases, J lost 1 base, and 9 bases stayed unmatched.

This rearrangement joins TRBV6-6 to TRBJ2-2; 7 positions match TRBD1. CDR1 is MNHNY, CDR2 SVGAGI, per germline (reference sequence). After removal of 5 bases from V and 2 bases from J, the junction contained 5 bases not matched to a gene. This CDR3 comprises 15 residues. The CDR3 loop is CASSHGTANTGELFF. The CDR3, as DNA: TGTGCCAGCAGTCACGGGACAGCCAACACCGGGGAGCTGTTTTTT.

This clone occurred a few times. The rearrangement links TRBV7-8 to TRBJ2-1; possibly TRBD1 for D (6 bases). The germline V gene encodes CDR1 SGHVS and CDR2 FQNEAQ. Trimming pared 5 bases from V and 4 bases from J, leaving 15 bases between. The CDR3 contains 15 residues. CDR3 bases: TGTGCCAGCAGCCACGGCGGACAGTTATACAATGAGCAGTTCTTC. Its protein is CASSHGGQLYNEQFF.

The chain uses TRBV12-5 and TRBJ1-6; 7 bases match TRBD1. There are 15 residues in the CDR3. Germline assignment: CDR1 LGHNT and CDR2 FRNRAP. V gave up 4 bases and J gave up 7 bases; unmatched junction bases: 7. DNA of the CDR3: TGTGCTAGTGGTTGGACAGGAAACCCGAATTCACCCCTCCACTTT. This encodes CASGWTGNPNSPLHF.

The CDR3, as DNA: TGTGCCAGCAGGGACAGGGTTGGTGAAAAACTGTTTTTT. Translation gives CASRDRVGEKLFF. The V gene is TRBV6-1, the J gene TRBJ1-4; 8 bases are a match to TRBD1. Trimming cost V 6 bases and J 7 bases; bases outside gene matches: 4. CDR1 is MNHNS and CDR2 is SASEGT in the germline V gene. The CDR3 consists of 13 residues.

V gene TRBV5-1 combines with J gene TRBJ1-1, with 8 bases matching TRBD1. Looked up from germline, CDR1 is SGHRS and CDR2 is YFSETQ. V lost 3 bases to trimming and J lost 5 bases; unmatched junction nucleotides: 6. This CDR3 spans 14 amino acids. CDR3 sequence (DNA): TGCGCCAGCAGCTCCTTGACAGGGGAGACTGAAGCTTTCTTT. Its translation: CASSSLTGETEAFF.

The genes are TRBV4-3 and TRBJ2-7; 7 bases are shared with TRBD2. The V gene's germline CDR1 is LGHNA and CDR2 YSLEER. V shed 0 bases and J 4 bases; nucleotides not matched to a gene: 6. There are 15 residues in the CDR3. The CDR3 nucleotides read TGCGCCAGCAGCCAAGAAAGGGGACTACCTTACGAGCAGTACTTC. This codes for CASSQERGLPYEQYF.

The chain couples TRBV11-2 to TRBJ2-1; D not resolved. The CDR3 sequence is 14 residues long. The V end lost 3 bases, the J end lost 9 bases, and 15 bases lay between the germline ends. Germline assignment: CDR1 SGHAT and CDR2 FQNNGV. The CDR3 DNA is TGTGCCAGCAGCTTCCAGGAACGCATCAGTGAGCAGTTCTTC. Protein sequence: CASSFQERISEQFF.

This clone is a singleton in its sample. The V and J genes are TRBV7-9 and TRBJ1-4; D is unresolved. This CDR3 contains 15 residues. Germline lookup yields CDR1 SEHNR and CDR2 FQNEAQ (reference sequence). The V and J ends lost 5 bases and 5 bases respectively, with 15 bases between them. The CDR3 DNA reads TGTGCCAGCAGCCCCCCGGTCGGAGGAAATGAAAAACTGTTTTTT. Protein: CASSPPVGGNEKLFF.

The gene calls are TRBV7-9 and TRBJ2-1; the D is unclear. The CDR3 extends over 15 amino acids. Trimming shortened V by 3 bases and J by 3 bases, and 12 bases separated the two germline ends. Germline CDR1 SEHNR, CDR2 FQNEAQ (reference sequence). Written as DNA, the CDR3 is TGTGCCAGCAGCTTTTCAACGGGTTTCTACAATGAGCAGTTCTTC. Its protein is CASSFSTGFYNEQFF.

J is TRBJ2-7 and V is TRBV7-2; 7 nucleotides line up with TRBD1. The ends lost 2 bases at V and 2 bases at J; junction bases unmatched: 6. The CDR3 contains 15 residues. Germline V lookup: CDR1 SGHTA, CDR2 FQGNSA. The CDR3 DNA is TGTGCCAGCAGCTTATCACAGGGGATTCCCTACGAGCAGTACTTC. Amino acids: CASSLSQGIPYEQYF.

This clone showed up just a few times. The J gene is TRBJ2-3, the V gene TRBV9; D is ambiguous. Trimming took off 4 bases at V and 4 bases at J, with 16 bases between the two ends. Per the germline V gene, CDR1 is SGDLS and CDR2 is YYNGEE. The CDR3 runs 15 residues. The CDR3 loop is CASSPINYESDTQYF. The CDR3 DNA follows: TGTGCCAGCAGCCCAATCAATTACGAGTCAGATACGCAGTATTTT.

This rearrangement joins TRBV19 to TRBJ2-3, with TRBD1 matching over 7 bases. CDR3 size: 13 residues. The V and J ends lost 7 bases and 2 bases, in that order; junction bases with no gene match: 3. CDR1 is LNHDA and CDR2 is SQIVND in the germline V gene (reference sequence). As DNA, the CDR3 is TGTGCCAGTATGGGACAGTCCACAGATACGCAGTATTTT. Translating it yields CASMGQSTDTQYF.

This clone was observed a single time. The rearrangement uses TRBV7-5 and TRBJ2-5; TRBD2 is the table's D call, not checked against the DNA. TRBV7-5 is tagged as a pseudogene. CDR3 length equals 17 residues. The CDR3 reads CARSPAGLAGGGETQYF. The CDR3 DNA reads TGTGCCAGAAGCCCCGCAGGGCTAGCGGGGGGGGGAGAGACCCAGTACTTC.

The genes are TRBV6-6 and TRBJ1-5; unclear D gene. Germline values: CDR1 MNHNY, CDR2 SVGAGI (reference sequence). The V gene lost 5 bases and the J gene lost 5 bases, with 7 bases spanning the gap. The CDR3 has 12 residues. The CDR3 protein is CASSHRDQPQHF. Written as DNA, the CDR3 is TGTGCCAGCAGTCATAGAGATCAGCCCCAGCATTTT.

V usage is TRBV6-1 and J usage is TRBJ1-5, with 7 bases lining up with TRBD1. The germline gives CDR1 MNHNS, CDR2 SASEGT. The CDR3 has 14 amino acids. V was pared by 7 bases and J by 9 bases, with 12 bases of the junction left unmatched. The CDR3 sequence: CASIRDSQIGPQHF. The CDR3, as DNA: TGTGCCAGCATCCGGGACAGCCAAATAGGGCCCCAGCATTTT.

The chain employs TRBV27 and TRBJ1-1; 9 nucleotides align to TRBD1. The germline V gene has CDR1 MNHEY and CDR2 SMNVEV (reference sequence). The CDR3 is made up of 15 amino acids. V lost 4 bases, J lost 2 bases, and 5 bases stayed unmatched. The CDR3 nucleotides read TGTGCCAGCAGTTCGGGGACAGGGCTAAACACTGAAGCTTTCTTT. Translating it yields CASSSGTGLNTEAFF.

The V call is TRBV9, the J call TRBJ2-1; 9 bases fit TRBD1. V shed 4 bases and J 3 bases; nucleotides not matched to a gene: 8. Germline CDR1 and CDR2: SGDLS and YYNGEE. CDR3 length equals 16 residues. The CDR3 DNA reads as TGTGCCAGCAGCCCATCACGGGACAGGGACTACAATGAGCAGTTCTTC. It codes for CASSPSRDRDYNEQFF.

V is TRBV6-1 and J is TRBJ1-4; 7 bases fit TRBD1. The CDR3 length is 15 residues. With V trimmed by 5 bases and J by 3 bases, 6 bases remained unmatched. CDR1 is MNHNS, CDR2 SASEGT, per germline. The CDR3 DNA reads TGTGCCAGCAGTTCCGCAGACAGGGCTAATGAAAAACTGTTTTTT. Protein sequence: CASSSADRANEKLFF.

The genes are TRBV5-4 and TRBJ1-1, with D maybe TRBD1 (6 bases). Germline lookup yields CDR1 SGHNT and CDR2 YYREEE (reference sequence). V was clipped by 5 bases and J by 7 bases, with 24 bases between them. This CDR3 has 16 amino acids. The CDR3 reads CASRPPTFTGRGEAFF. In DNA form, the CDR3 reads TGTGCCAGCAGACCTCCCACTTTCACAGGGAGGGGTGAAGCTTTCTTT.